The 22 T cell receptor beta chains listed next were all sequenced from one sample in a study of control samples from healthy donors and cancer patients. The protocol was immunoSEQ multiplex PCR, while the TCRdb copy is restricted to in-frame clones and leaves out a portion. The table shows 22,000 or so clones, with about 85% occurring only once. Sequenced: PBMCs. These receptors were taken from a man aged 55 to 69 with head and neck cancer.

The chain combines TRBV5-1 with TRBJ1-5, with TRBD1 identical over 8 bases. This CDR3 contains 15 residues. The junction had 8 bases not matched to a gene; V was cut back by 4 bases and J by 5 bases. Germline CDR1 SGHRS, CDR2 YFSETQ. The DNA for the CDR3 is TGCGCCAGCAGCCCTCGGACAGGGTGGGATCAGCCCCAGCATTTT. It specifies CASSPRTGWDQPQHF.

This chain joins TRBV30 and TRBJ2-2; D is unclear. This CDR3 has 13 residues. V lost 2 bases to trimming and J lost 7 bases, with 11 bases between them. Germline CDR1 GTSNPN, CDR2 SVGIG (reference sequence). The CDR3 reads CAWSSTEYGELFF. In DNA form, the CDR3 reads TGTGCCTGGAGTAGTACGGAATACGGGGAGCTGTTTTTT.

This clone is labeled medium-sized. The chain links TRBV13 to TRBJ1-1; 10 nucleotides agree with TRBD1. Unmatched junction bases numbered 12, after V lost 1 base and J lost 1 base. The germline V gene encodes CDR1 PRHDT and CDR2 FYEKMQ (reference sequence). CDR3 length equals 19 residues. The CDR3 DNA sequence: TGTGCCAGCAGCTTAGTCCGGGGCGGGACAGGGGCCGGGAACACTGAAGCTTTCTTT. Its protein is CASSLVRGGTGAGNTEAFF.

The rearrangement links TRBV20-1 to TRBJ1-2, with no clear D. CDR1 and CDR2 from the germline V gene are DFQATT and SNEGSKA (reference sequence). V was trimmed by 2 bases and J by 8 bases, leaving 9 bases between them. This CDR3 comprises 11 residues. The CDR3 region has the DNA TGCAGTGCTAGACAGGAGGGCGGCTACACCTTC. Amino acids: CSARQEGGYTF.

This clone has only one observation. The chain links TRBV2 to TRBJ2-1, with 7 positions matching TRBD1. With 6 bases clipped from V and 9 bases from J, the junction kept 14 bases outside the gene matches. Germline V gene data show CDR1 as SNHLY and CDR2 as FYNNEI. This CDR3 has 15 residues. CDR3 nucleotide sequence: TGTGCCAGCAGACTGCAGGGGGTCGGAGACGGTGAGCAGTTCTTC. Amino acids: CASRLQGVGDGEQFF.

V is TRBV2 and J is TRBJ1-6; D remains ambiguous. This CDR3 region has 15 residues. The ends were cut back, 9 bases at V and 6 bases at J, with 18 bases in the middle. CDR1 and CDR2 from the germline V gene are SNHLY and FYNNEI. The CDR3 reads CARRNPRTANSPLHF. CDR3 coding DNA: TGTGCCAGAAGAAACCCCCGGACGGCTAATTCACCCCTCCACTTT.

The rearrangement uses TRBV7-3 and TRBJ2-2, with D tentatively TRBD2 (6 bases). V was clipped by 5 bases and J by 2 bases, with 12 bases between them. Germline V CDR1 and CDR2: SGHTA, FQGTGA. The CDR3 has 15 residues. The CDR3 nucleotides are TGTGCCAGCAGCCAGGACTACGCAAACACCGGGGAGCTGTTTTTT. This encodes CASSQDYANTGELFF.

This chain links TRBV5-8 with TRBJ2-1, with 8 bases fitting TRBD2. J lost 3 bases, V lost 5 bases, and 7 bases had no gene match. CDR3 length equals 15 residues. Germline V CDR1 and CDR2: SGHTS, YDEGEE. CDR3 in DNA: TGTGCCAGCAGAACCGCCGGGACTAGCTACAATGAGCAGTTCTTC. Its protein product is CASRTAGTSYNEQFF.

The chain recombines TRBV19 with TRBJ1-5; D is undetermined. Trimming took 3 bases from V and 5 from J, leaving 11 bases between them. CDR3 size: 14 residues. Germline lookup yields CDR1 LNHDA and CDR2 SQIVND (reference sequence). CDR3 nucleotides: TGTGCCAGTAGTATTTACGGCACGGATCAGCCCCAGCATTTT. Amino acids: CASSIYGTDQPQHF.

This clone was seen a single time. The J gene is TRBJ1-4, the V gene TRBV19, with a weak D call TRBD1 (5 bases). The CDR3 runs 15 residues. From germline, CDR1 is LNHDA and CDR2 SQIVND (reference sequence). V lost 5 bases, J lost 6 bases, and 16 bases lay in between. The CDR3, as DNA: TGTGCCAGTAGTCCTTTGGGGCCTTGGGATGAAAAACTGTTTTTT. It codes for CASSPLGPWDEKLFF. The full variable domain, rest sourced from reference TRBV19 and TRBJ1-4, is DGGITQSPKYLFRKEGQNVTLSCEQNLNHDAMYWYRQDPGQGLRLIYYSQIVNDFQKGDIAEGYSVSREKKESFPLTVTSAQKNPTAFYLCASSPLGPWDEKLFFGSGTQLSVL.

The rearrangement joins TRBV6-5 to TRBJ1-1, with D possibly TRBD1 on 6 matching bases. Trimming left V 5 bases short and J 1 base short, with 8 bases between. Germline assignment: CDR1 MNHEY and CDR2 SVGAGI. The CDR3 spans 13 residues. The CDR3 nucleotides read TGTGCCAGCAGTCGACAGGCGAACACTGAAGCTTTCTTT. It translates to CASSRQANTEAFF.

The V and J genes are TRBV7-9 and TRBJ1-1; 7 bases align to TRBD1. Germline CDR1 reads SEHNR; CDR2 reads FQNEAQ (reference sequence). This CDR3 has 14 residues. The trim removed 2 bases at V and 3 bases at J, leaving 3 bases unmatched. The CDR3 loop reads CASSLTGEDTEAFF. The CDR3 DNA follows: TGTGCCAGCAGCTTAACAGGGGAGGACACTGAAGCTTTCTTT.

CDR3 region: CASSTGGAGAGEQFF. Here the CDR3 DNA reads TGTGCCAGCAGCACAGGGGGAGCGGGAGCAGGTGAGCAGTTCTTC. The gene calls are TRBV7-3 and TRBJ2-1; D might be TRBD1 or TRBD2, each matching 8 bases. V lost 5 bases to trimming and J lost 9 bases, with 20 bases between them. In germline, CDR1 is SGHTA, CDR2 FQGTGA. The CDR3 has 15 residues.

Details on this clone: Additional DNA sequences in this sample encode the identical CDR3. The V call is TRBV30, the J call TRBJ2-2, with 8 bases that match TRBD2. In germline, CDR1 is GTSNPN, CDR2 SVGIG (reference sequence). The CDR3 has 13 residues. V was pared by 3 bases and J by 8 bases, with 5 bases of the junction left unmatched. Here the CDR3 DNA reads TGTGCCTGGAGGCTAGCGGGTTGGGGGGAGCTGTTTTTT. This codes for CAWRLAGWGELFF.

The chain recombines TRBV25-1 with TRBJ2-3; no clear D gene. CDR1 MGHDK and CDR2 SYGVNS come from the germline V gene. V lost 3 bases and J lost 2, with 12 bases in between. The CDR3 has 15 residues. CDR3 in amino acids: CASSDRVGITDTQYF. The CDR3 coding sequence is TGTGCCAGCAGTGACCGGGTGGGAATCACAGATACGCAGTATTTT.

CDR3 nucleotides: TGTGCCAGCAGCATGGGTCCCGGGGAGCTGTTTTTT. Its protein product is CASSMGPGELFF. The chain recombines TRBV12-3 or TRBV12-4 with TRBJ2-2, with D unresolved. The CDR3 covers 12 residues. The ends were cut back, 6 bases at V and 6 bases at J, with 8 bases in the middle.

The rearrangement joins TRBV6-6 to TRBJ2-7, with D hard to call. Trimming pared 2 bases from V and 5 bases from J, leaving 4 bases between. Germline values: CDR1 MNHNY, CDR2 SVGAGI (reference sequence). The CDR3 totals 11 residues. CDR3 sequence reads: CASSYIDEQYF. The CDR3 DNA reads as TGTGCCAGCAGTTACATAGACGAGCAGTACTTC.

Here the CDR3 reads CASSKGQGPRDEKLFF. The CDR3 region has the DNA TGTGCCAGCAGCAAAGGACAGGGGCCCAGGGATGAAAAACTGTTTTTT. This chain uses TRBV9 with TRBJ1-4; 9 nucleotides agree with TRBD1. The CDR3 has 16 amino acids. CDR1 and CDR2 (germline): SGDLS, YYNGEE. The junction had 10 bases not matched to a gene; V was cut back by 4 bases and J by 6 bases. Using reference TRBV9 and TRBJ1-4 for the parts outside the CDR3, the full variable domain is DSGVTQTPKHLITATGQRVTLRCSPRSGDLSVYWYQQSLDQGLQFLIQYYNGEERAKGNILERFSAQQFPDLHSELNLSSLELGDSALYFCASSKGQGPRDEKLFFGSGTQLSVL.

The sample holds one count of this clone. The chain is built from TRBV5-1 and TRBJ2-2; the D gene is possibly TRBD1 (6 bases). CDR1 and CDR2 from the germline V gene are SGHRS and YFSETQ. The germline V and J ends were trimmed by 4 bases and 6 bases, with 16 bases remaining between them. CDR3 length: 15 residues. The chain's CDR3 is CASSPGTSPAGELFF. Here the CDR3 DNA reads TGCGCCAGCAGCCCAGGGACATCCCCGGCCGGGGAGCTGTTTTTT.

The rearrangement joins TRBV19 to TRBJ1-1; D not certain. Trimming stripped 6 bases from V and 0 bases from J, with 11 bases between. From germline, CDR1 is LNHDA and CDR2 SQIVND (reference sequence). The CDR3 is 14 residues long. CDR3 in DNA: TGTGCCAGTAGGAAAGGGCCGGTGAACACTGAAGCTTTCTTT. It yields the protein CASRKGPVNTEAFF. The whole variable domain, filled in from reference TRBV19 and TRBJ1-1, reads DGGITQSPKYLFRKEGQNVTLSCEQNLNHDAMYWYRQDPGQGLRLIYYSQIVNDFQKGDIAEGYSVSREKKESFPLTVTSAQKNPTAFYLCASRKGPVNTEAFFGQGTRLTVV.

The chain combines TRBV11-2 with TRBJ1-6; D is undetermined. The germline V and J ends were trimmed by 2 bases and 0 bases, with 8 bases remaining between them. CDR1 and CDR2 from the germline V gene are SGHAT and FQNNGV. The CDR3 sequence is 16 residues long. The CDR3 protein is CASSLSPSSYNSPLHF. Here the CDR3 DNA reads TGTGCCAGCAGCTTATCGCCCAGCTCCTATAATTCACCCCTCCACTTT.

V is TRBV4-2 and J is TRBJ2-5; D remains unclear. The length of the CDR3 is 14 residues. V shed 1 base and J shed 5 bases, with 11 bases lying between them. Germline CDR1 LGHNA, CDR2 YNFKEQ. CDR3 nucleotides: TGTGCCAGCAGCCAAGCAGGAGCTGGGGAGACCCAGTACTTC. Protein product: CASSQAGAGETQYF.